This T cell receptor (beta chain) was captured in a study of CD8 T cells in Susac syndrome. An amount of RNA that ranged from roughly 0.5 to 1 ug was reverse transcribed with random hexamers. By means of immunoSEQ multiplex PCR, TCR beta CDR3 spanning 54 Vbeta and 13 Jbeta underwent amplification. TCRdb reprocessed the immunoSEQ multiplex PCR reads via MiXCR and lists one record per CDR3 protein. Of about 300,000 distinct CDR3 sequences in the sample, approximately 89% were seen once. This clonotype was seen just once. This CDR3 region has 18 residues. Germline lookup yields CDR1 DFQATT and CDR2 SNEGSKA (reference sequence). V was shortened by 1 base and J by 4 bases, with 24 bases between the two germline ends. Treatment-naive patients with stable or active relapsing-remitting disease were the multiple sclerosis controls. FACS enriched CD8+ TEMRA cells, while bulk CD8+ and CD4+ were negatively isolated.

This sequence originates from a human donor with multiple sclerosis. The rearrangement links TRBV20-1 to TRBJ2-3, with D possibly being TRBD1 (5 bases). Material for sequencing was CD8+ T cells from PBMCs. The CDR3: CSARGRTRQERVADTQYF. The CDR3 bases are TGCAGTGCTAGAGGGCGGACAAGACAAGAAAGGGTCGCAGATACGCAGTATTTT.